Below, one T cell receptor beta chain is given with its context. Its target is not known. Under recently defined diagnostic criteria, the patients with Susac syndrome qualified as having definite or probable disease. The CD8+ and CD4+ T cells were negatively isolated, with the TEMRA cells enriched by FACS. This entry comes from a study of CD8 T cells in Susac syndrome. Across the study: Within the sequenced group of Susac syndrome patients, over 5 showed active disease and fewer than 10 were in remission. Regarding the study as a whole: The authors found no clonal expansion in Susac syndrome CD4+ T cell repertoires.

cDNA came from approximately 0.5 to 1 ug RNA primed by random hexamers. TCRdb independently ran MiXCR on the immunoSEQ multiplex PCR reads; one entry per CDR3 protein. The data hold about 150,000 distinct CDR3 sequences, with 85% to 95% observed a single time. V was clipped by 4 bases and J by 2 bases, with 12 bases between them. Germline V CDR1 and CDR2: SNHLY, FYNNEI. This CDR3 has 16 amino acids. The J gene is TRBJ2-6, the V gene TRBV2, with D uncertain. The sequence was obtained from a human donor with Susac syndrome. Sequencing was done on a sample of CD4+ T cells from PBMCs. Here the CDR3 DNA reads TGTGCCAGCAGTGCAGAAGGAGCTCCTGGGGCCAACGTCCTGACTTTC. Translating it yields CASSAEGAPGANVLTF.